This T cell receptor beta chain was obtained from a study of OX40 agonist ivuxolimab in advanced cancers. The CDR3 is 14 amino acids. Germline loops: CDR1 SGHTA, CDR2 FQGNSA. Trimming cost V 1 base and J 0 bases, with 6 bases left between them. This clone was recorded once. The method was immunoSEQ multiplex PCR; TCRdb's version includes in-frame clones alone and lacks a portion of them. This table holds some 70,000 clones, around 85% found once. The sequence derives from an adult with an advanced solid tumor such as melanoma, head and neck, liver or kidney cancer. The rearrangement joins TRBV7-2 to TRBJ2-5, with D unresolved. The starting material was CD4+ or CD8+ T cells sorted from blood, obtained in a trial of the OX40 agonist ivuxolimab. DNA for the CDR3: TGTGCCAGCAGCTTAGATCGCTACCAAGAGACCCAGTACTTC. Translation: CASSLDRYQETQYF.